This is a list of T cell receptor beta chains from one sample in a study of beta chain features in type 1 diabetes. TCRdb keeps only in-frame clones here, not all; method: immunoSEQ multiplex PCR. The profile shows nearly 700,000 clones, 13% of them singletons. Material: naive CD4+ T cells from blood. The receptors stem from a man between 18 and 35 years old with type 1 diabetes. Each CDR3 is given without its conserved first and last residue. The order of the fields is V gene, J gene, CDR3 length, CDR3 protein.

V gene: TRBV10-3
J gene: TRBJ1-4
CDR3 length: 12
CDR3 protein: AISADRGNEKLF

V gene: TRBV30
J gene: TRBJ1-2
CDR3 length: 11
CDR3 protein: AWSSQGGNGYT

V gene: TRBV18
J gene: TRBJ1-1
CDR3 length: 13
CDR3 protein: ASSPTMDRNTEAF

V gene: TRBV7-2
J gene: TRBJ2-5
CDR3 length: 12
CDR3 protein: ASSSPRLAETQY

V gene: TRBV7-2
J gene: TRBJ2-7
CDR3 length: 13
CDR3 protein: ASSSGLAGAREQY

V gene: TRBV5-1
J gene: TRBJ2-3
CDR3 length: 11
CDR3 protein: ASSLEATDTQY

V gene: TRBV5-1
J gene: TRBJ2-5
CDR3 length: 12
CDR3 protein: ASSLARGQETQY

V gene: TRBV18
J gene: TRBJ2-7
CDR3 length: 11
CDR3 protein: ASSPAGRNEQY

V gene: TRBV7-9
J gene: TRBJ2-1
CDR3 length: 13
CDR3 protein: ASSPPGQGYNEQF

V gene: TRBV4-1
J gene: TRBJ1-1
CDR3 length: 16
CDR3 protein: ASSQGTFDSGMNTEAF

V gene: TRBV9
J gene: TRBJ1-1
CDR3 length: 13
CDR3 protein: ASSLFTGEGTEAF

V gene: TRBV30
J gene: TRBJ1-2
CDR3 length: 10
CDR3 protein: AWSFQSYGYT

V gene: TRBV7-7
J gene: TRBJ1-1
CDR3 length: 11
CDR3 protein: ASSSSRDTEAF

V gene: TRBV4-2
J gene: TRBJ2-3
CDR3 length: 14
CDR3 protein: ASSQRLAASTDTQY

V gene: TRBV27
J gene: TRBJ1-5
CDR3 length: 11
CDR3 protein: ASRNRVRQPQH

V gene: TRBV14
J gene: TRBJ2-2
CDR3 length: 15
CDR3 protein: ASSQDRRTSNTGELF

V gene: TRBV9
J gene: TRBJ2-5
CDR3 length: 11
CDR3 protein: ASSFSVAETQY

V gene: TRBV12-2
J gene: TRBJ1-1
CDR3 length: 11
CDR3 protein: ASRLDPTAEAF

V gene: TRBV19
J gene: TRBJ1-1
CDR3 length: 11
CDR3 protein: ASSIVRDTEAF

V gene: TRBV2
J gene: TRBJ2-1
CDR3 length: 9
CDR3 protein: ASSSLGSQF

V gene: TRBV5-1
J gene: TRBJ2-7
CDR3 length: 14
CDR3 protein: ASSRGLDRASYEQY

V gene: TRBV13
J gene: TRBJ1-3
CDR3 length: 12
CDR3 protein: ASSLVSGGNTIY

V gene: TRBV10-1
J gene: TRBJ2-3
CDR3 length: 14
CDR3 protein: ASSLALAGDTDTQY

V gene: TRBV10-3
J gene: TRBJ1-5
CDR3 length: 14
CDR3 protein: AISVGPPSGNQPQH

V gene: TRBV7-7
J gene: TRBJ2-3
CDR3 length: 13
CDR3 protein: ASSPTSSGRVTQY

V gene: TRBV25-1
J gene: TRBJ2-5
CDR3 length: 11
CDR3 protein: ASSEQGWETQY

V gene: TRBV30
J gene: TRBJ1-3
CDR3 length: 11
CDR3 protein: AWKLPGGNTIY

V gene: TRBV2
J gene: TRBJ1-6
CDR3 length: 13
CDR3 protein: ASSVQGIYNSPLH

V gene: TRBV13
J gene: TRBJ2-7
CDR3 length: 12
CDR3 protein: ASSFRQGANEQY

V gene: TRBV25-1
J gene: TRBJ2-7
CDR3 length: 13
CDR3 protein: ASSDEGGQGYEQY

V gene: TRBV11-2
J gene: TRBJ2-5
CDR3 length: 12
CDR3 protein: ASSLAPIGETQY

V gene: TRBV27
J gene: TRBJ2-1
CDR3 length: 14
CDR3 protein: ASSLRGVSSYNEQF

V gene: TRBV6-5
J gene: TRBJ1-2
CDR3 length: 14
CDR3 protein: ASSYRIWTAPSGYT

V gene: TRBV28
J gene: TRBJ1-5
CDR3 length: 12
CDR3 protein: ASSPNRSNQPQH

V gene: TRBV25-1
J gene: TRBJ1-1
CDR3 length: 13
CDR3 protein: ASSEIDRGLSEAF

V gene: TRBV30
J gene: TRBJ1-6
CDR3 length: 14
CDR3 protein: AWSAETGYYNSPLH

V gene: TRBV7-8
J gene: TRBJ1-1
CDR3 length: 15
CDR3 protein: ASSLKATGWGYTEAF

V gene: TRBV6-1
J gene: TRBJ2-7
CDR3 length: 12
CDR3 protein: ASSPAGLGYEQY

V gene: TRBV2
J gene: TRBJ1-1
CDR3 length: 12
CDR3 protein: ASRGGQANTEAF

V gene: TRBV10-1
J gene: TRBJ2-6
CDR3 length: 12
CDR3 protein: ASSDASGANVLT

V gene: TRBV5-1
J gene: TRBJ2-5
CDR3 length: 13
CDR3 protein: ASSELRGSPETQY

V gene: TRBV7-8
J gene: TRBJ2-1
CDR3 length: 13
CDR3 protein: ASSLAQGSYNEQF

V gene: TRBV6-5
J gene: TRBJ1-1
CDR3 length: 10
CDR3 protein: ASRMTGTEAF

V gene: TRBV19
J gene: TRBJ2-3
CDR3 length: 13
CDR3 protein: ASSNSGGATDTQY

V gene: TRBV5-1
J gene: TRBJ2-1
CDR3 length: 13
CDR3 protein: ASSLIWTGDNEQF

V gene: TRBV7-9
J gene: TRBJ1-2
CDR3 length: 10
CDR3 protein: ASSLTDRERT

V gene: TRBV21-1
J gene: TRBJ2-2
CDR3 length: 14
CDR3 protein: ASSKVAKPVAGELF

V gene: TRBV7-9
J gene: TRBJ2-5
CDR3 length: 11
CDR3 protein: ASRLTGLETQY

V gene: TRBV9
J gene: TRBJ2-2
CDR3 length: 13
CDR3 protein: ASSAGQGGTGELF

V gene: TRBV5-1
J gene: TRBJ1-1
CDR3 length: 13
CDR3 protein: ASSSPTGVNTEAF

V gene: TRBV25-1
J gene: TRBJ2-1
CDR3 length: 12
CDR3 protein: ASSDGSSYNEQF

V gene: TRBV6-5
J gene: TRBJ2-7
CDR3 length: 12
CDR3 protein: ASRMGTGVYEQY

V gene: TRBV6-1
J gene: TRBJ2-1
CDR3 length: 17
CDR3 protein: ASSEDLGTSGSSYNEQF

V gene: TRBV5-1
J gene: TRBJ2-1
CDR3 length: 13
CDR3 protein: ASNFRGTHEDEQF